Presented here are 16 T cell receptor beta chains from one specimen sequenced in a study of T-cell memory formation after mild COVID-19. MiXCR was run by TCRdb on the 5' RACE reads, yielding one entry per CDR3 protein. The repertoire includes about 350,000 distinct CDR3 sequences, approximately 15% of them detected once, and around 22% sits in the top ten. The sample consisted of PBMCs or a T cell subset sorted from them (not recorded which). The source is a man aged 18-30 years who had mild COVID-19 (a few samples of this study predate the infection). Cell type and time point are not known.

The chain couples TRBV7-9 to TRBJ2-3, with D tentatively TRBD2 (6 bases). V was trimmed by 8 bases and J by 4 bases, leaving 16 bases between them. The germline CDR1 and CDR2 sequences are SEHNR and FQNEAQ (reference sequence). This CDR3 is 14 amino acids long. The CDR3 is CASEGRRPPDTQYF. The CDR3 nucleotides read TGTGCCAGCGAGGGGAGGAGGCCCCCAGATACGCAGTATTTT.

This clonotype showed up just a few times. J is TRBJ2-1 and V is TRBV7-2; tentatively, D is TRBD1 or TRBD2 (5 bases each). The ends were cut back, 8 bases at V and 1 base at J, with 9 bases in the middle. The CDR3 sequence is 13 residues long. CDR1 is SGHTA, CDR2 FQGNSA, per germline. The CDR3 here is CASLEGSYNEQFF. DNA of the CDR3: TGTGCCAGCCTAGAGGGGTCCTACAATGAGCAGTTCTTC.

The rearrangement uses TRBV7-2 and TRBJ2-3, with 11 positions matching TRBD2. The CDR3 totals 14 residues. CDR1 and CDR2 (germline): SGHTA, FQGNSA. Trimming at V came to 6 bases and at J to 4 bases, leaving 3 bases not matched to a gene. This CDR3 reads CASRTTSGADTQYF. DNA for the CDR3: TGTGCCAGCAGGACGACTAGCGGGGCAGATACGCAGTATTTT.

This chain connects TRBV7-9 to TRBJ1-3; perhaps TRBD1 as D (5 bases). This CDR3 region has 18 residues. With 5 bases removed from V and 1 base from J, the gap between germline ends came to 21 bases. The germline V gene encodes CDR1 SEHNR and CDR2 FQNEAQ (reference sequence). The CDR3 protein is CASSPDATFSGSGNTIYF. Written as DNA, the CDR3 is TGTGCCAGCAGCCCAGACGCTACCTTTTCAGGGTCTGGAAACACCATATATTTT.

This chain links TRBV6-2 or TRBV6-3 with TRBJ2-7; TRBD1 agrees at 7 bases. V lost 6 bases, J lost 3 bases, and 5 bases stayed unmatched. This CDR3 comprises 13 residues. CDR1 and CDR2 from the germline V gene are MNHEY and SVGEGT. CDR3 in amino acids: CASSYDRVYEQYV. The DNA of the CDR3 is TGTGCCAGCAGCTACGACAGGGTCTACGAGCAGTACGTC.

The sample holds many counts of this clonotype. The rearrangement links TRBV20-1 to TRBJ2-3; D tentatively reads TRBD1 or TRBD2 (5 bases each). Trimming removed 6 bases at V and 0 bases at J, with 13 bases between. The germline gives CDR1 DFQATT, CDR2 SNEGSKA (reference sequence). The CDR3 sequence is 14 residues long. The CDR3 is CSAPNGASTDTQYF. CDR3 DNA sequence: TGCAGTGCACCGAACGGGGCTAGCACAGATACGCAGTATTTT.

This clonotype was recorded a few times. The chain carries TRBV3-1 and TRBJ2-5; D gene uncertain. Germline CDR1 is LGHDT and CDR2 is YNNKEL (reference sequence). CDR3 length: 16 residues. The V and J ends lost 0 bases and 4 bases respectively, with 15 bases between them. CDR3 protein: CASSQEGIPRAETQYF. CDR3 nucleotide sequence: TGTGCCAGCAGCCAAGAGGGGATCCCTCGGGCAGAGACCCAGTACTTC.

The rearrangement uses TRBV30 and TRBJ2-7; possible D gene TRBD1, 6 bases. Between the trimmed V and J ends, which lost 0 bases and 0 bases, there was a span of 18 bases. Germline V gene lookup returns CDR1 GTSNPN and CDR2 SVGIG (reference sequence). CDR3 length equals 17 residues. CDR3 protein: CAWSVKLVRGSSYEQYF. The CDR3 DNA reads TGTGCCTGGAGTGTAAAGTTGGTGAGGGGGAGCTCCTACGAGCAGTACTTC.

This clonotype came up once. The chain uses TRBV12-3 or TRBV12-4 and TRBJ1-4, with a tentative D call TRBD1 (5 bases). CDR3 length equals 14 residues. Trimming left V 6 bases short and J 6 bases short, with 14 bases between. The CDR3 DNA reads TGTGCCAGCAGCTCGGACATAGGGTATGAAAAACTGTTTTTT. Residues: CASSSDIGYEKLFF.

This clonotype has more than one count but fewer than ten. The chain is built from TRBV4-1 and TRBJ2-2; maybe TRBD1 (6 bases). Trimming removed 0 bases from V and 7 bases from J, with 12 bases in between. The CDR3 sequence is 15 residues long. Germline V gene sequence: CDR1 MGHRA, CDR2 YSYEKL. The CDR3 region is CASSQERPGVGELFF. As DNA, the CDR3 is TGCGCCAGCAGCCAAGAGAGACCAGGGGTCGGGGAGCTGTTTTTT.

The chain is built from TRBV7-2 and TRBJ1-2; D is unclear. This CDR3 is built from 12 residues. Germline assignment: CDR1 SGHTA and CDR2 FQGNSA. Trimming took 5 bases from V and 8 from J, leaving 12 bases between them. The CDR3 DNA reads TGTGCCAGCAGCCCGAGGCAGGACGGCTACACCTTC. It encodes CASSPRQDGYTF.

This clonotype was counted ten times or more. The chain carries TRBV2 and TRBJ2-5; D is ambiguous. Trimming shortened V by 3 bases and J by 5 bases, and 13 bases separated the two germline ends. The CDR3 is 14 amino acids. Germline V gene lookup returns CDR1 SNHLY and CDR2 FYNNEI. CDR3 sequence reads: CASSDLTVMETQYF. CDR3 sequence (DNA): TGTGCCAGCAGTGATTTAACCGTAATGGAGACCCAGTACTTC.

V gene TRBV2 combines with J gene TRBJ1-2; the D is unclear. The CDR3 runs to 14 residues. Germline assignment: CDR1 SNHLY and CDR2 FYNNEI. Trimming took off 7 bases at V and 5 bases at J, with 17 bases between the two ends. CDR3 loop: CASKTKMGIYGYTF. The DNA of the CDR3 is TGTGCCAGCAAAACCAAAATGGGCATATATGGCTACACCTTC.

This clonotype was recorded at least ten times. The chain uses TRBV5-1 and TRBJ2-2; perhaps TRBD2 as D (6 bases). CDR3 size: 15 residues. V lost 6 bases and J 3 bases, leaving 15 bases between the germline ends. Germline V gene lookup returns CDR1 SGHRS and CDR2 YFSETQ. DNA for the CDR3: TGCGCCAGCACTCCCAGGGTAGCGGACACCGGGGAGCTGTTTTTT. Its translation is CASTPRVADTGELFF.

There are a few counts of this clonotype. The chain is built from TRBV10-3 and TRBJ2-7; D could derive from TRBD1 or TRBD2 (7 bases each). V was clipped by 8 bases and J by 1 base, with 15 bases between them. CDR3 length: 14 residues. Germline values: CDR1 ENHRY, CDR2 SYGVKD. The CDR3 loop is CAISGRGGSYEQYF. DNA for the CDR3: TGTGCCATCTCAGGCAGGGGGGGATCCTACGAGCAGTACTTC.

The chain carries TRBV19 and TRBJ1-1; D is unclear. V lost 3 bases, J lost 5 bases, and 7 bases lay in between. The CDR3 is 12 amino acids. Germline CDR1 is LNHDA and CDR2 is SQIVND (reference sequence). The CDR3 spells CASSMVGTEAFF. In DNA, the CDR3 is TGTGCCAGTAGTATGGTGGGGACTGAAGCTTTCTTT.